A single sample is the source of the 15 T cell receptor beta chains below, sequenced in a study of T cell responses to AZD1222 COVID-19 vaccine listed by TCRdb under 2021. Library prep was done by the immunoSEQ multiplex PCR assay. Entries here come from immuneACCESS through TCRdb and include only in-frame sequences with V and J called. Some clones fail to appear in such tables; in the studies checked, an unresolved V gene covers under half of the shortfall, and the cause of the remainder is unknown. The sample includes more than 150,000 clones, with 94% observed a single time. The top ten hold roughly 1.7% of the sample. Reading the label with the study, this specimen's time point is: about 28 days (+/-7) after the second vaccine dose. Sequenced material: peripheral blood, taken 28 days after the second AZD1222 dose. These receptors were obtained from an adult who received the AZD1222 COVID-19 vaccine.

This rearrangement joins TRBV7-9 to TRBJ1-2; D is unclear. The V end lost 4 bases, the J end lost 2 bases, and 11 bases lay between the germline ends. Germline V gene sequence: CDR1 SEHNR, CDR2 FQNEAQ (reference sequence). The CDR3 is 14 residues long. The CDR3 region has the DNA TGTGCCAGCAGCTCGACGACGGGGAACTATGGCTACACCTTC. It specifies CASSSTTGNYGYTF. Full variable domain (rest looked up from reference TRBV7-9 and TRBJ1-2): DTGVSQNPRHKITKRGQNVTFRCDPISEHNRLYWYRQTLGQGPEFLTYFQNEAQLEKSRLLSDRFSAERPKGSFSTLEIQRTEQGDSAMYLCASSSTTGNYGYTFGSGTRLTVV.

This chain's CDR3 is CASSYPGADSTQYF. The DNA for the CDR3 is TGCGCCAGCAGCTACCCGGGGGCAGACAGTACGCAGTATTTT. The chain recombines TRBV4-1 with TRBJ2-3; D possibly uses TRBD1 or TRBD2 (6 bases each). The germline gives CDR1 MGHRA, CDR2 YSYEKL. The CDR3 totals 14 residues. Trimming removed 5 bases at V and 8 bases at J, with 17 bases between.

The V and J genes are TRBV7-9 and TRBJ1-1; the D gene is possibly TRBD1 (6 bases). Germline V gives CDR1 SEHNR, CDR2 FQNEAQ (reference sequence). The V end lost 9 bases, the J end lost 1 base, and 12 bases lay between the germline ends. This CDR3 has 13 residues. The CDR3 DNA reads as TGTGCCAGTGAGACAGGCGGGAACACTGAAGCTTTCTTT. Translated: CASETGGNTEAFF.

This clone turned up a few times. This chain connects TRBV2 to TRBJ1-1; TRBD1 matches at 8 bases. This CDR3 has 14 amino acids. Germline V gene sequence: CDR1 SNHLY, CDR2 FYNNEI. V was pared by 3 bases and J by 10 bases, with 10 bases of the junction left unmatched. This CDR3 reads CASSEQDRATRAFF. The CDR3 region has the DNA TGTGCCAGCAGTGAGCAGGACAGGGCCACAAGAGCTTTCTTT.

The chain combines TRBV6-6 with TRBJ2-2; D is perhaps TRBD2 (8 bases). The V and J ends lost 5 bases and 4 bases respectively, with 32 bases between them. Germline V gene data show CDR1 as MNHNY and CDR2 as SVGAGI (reference sequence). The CDR3 length is 21 residues. The CDR3 is CASSRRQGARLPAGGTGELFF. The CDR3 region has the DNA TGTGCCAGCAGTCGGAGACAGGGCGCAAGGCTGCCCGCGGGGGGCACCGGGGAGCTGTTTTTT.

The rearrangement links TRBV18 to TRBJ2-7, with D perhaps TRBD2 (7 bases). The CDR3 sequence is 17 residues long. CDR1 KGHSH and CDR2 LQKENI come from the germline V gene. Deletions cut 3 bases from V and 0 bases from J, with 18 bases between. This chain's CDR3 is CASSPLSGRGNSYEQYF. CDR3 nucleotides: TGTGCCAGCTCACCTTTATCTGGGAGGGGGAACTCCTACGAGCAGTACTTC.

The rearrangement links TRBV4-1 to TRBJ1-4; 7 bases line up with TRBD1. In germline, CDR1 is MGHRA, CDR2 YSYEKL. The CDR3 has 13 residues. The trim removed 4 bases at V and 8 bases at J, leaving 4 bases unmatched. CDR3 sequence: CASSLYRGEKLFF. CDR3 in DNA: TGCGCCAGCAGCCTGTACAGGGGAGAAAAACTGTTTTTT.

This chain uses TRBV5-1 with TRBJ2-7; 9 bases map to TRBD1. The CDR3 is 16 residues long. Germline values: CDR1 SGHRS, CDR2 YFSETQ. V was clipped by 3 bases and J by 3 bases; unmatched bases: 10. The CDR3: CASSYYRTGASYEQYF. The CDR3 nucleotides are TGCGCCAGCAGCTATTATAGGACAGGGGCGAGCTACGAGCAGTACTTC.

In its sample, this clone was seen once. DNA of the CDR3: TGCGCCAGCAGCCAGAGAGCAACTAATGAAAAACTGTTTTTT. Translating gives CASSQRATNEKLFF. The J gene is TRBJ1-4, the V gene TRBV4-3, with no clear D. Germline CDR1 LGHNA, CDR2 YSLEER. Between the trimmed V and J ends, which lost 3 bases and 0 bases, there was a span of 5 bases. This CDR3 has 14 residues.

J is TRBJ2-2 and V is TRBV21-1; the D call in the table, TRBD2, was not verified against the DNA. TRBV21-1 is described as a pseudogene. This CDR3 region has 14 residues. DNA of the CDR3: TGTGCCAGCAGCGCGCGGGTCAACACCGGGGAGCTGTTTTTT. Its protein product is CASSARVNTGELFF.

The V and J genes are TRBV18 and TRBJ1-1, with D perhaps TRBD1 (5 bases). Germline V lookup: CDR1 KGHSH, CDR2 LQKENI. The length of the CDR3 is 16 residues. Trimming took 0 bases from V and 1 from J, leaving 12 bases between them. CDR3 region: CASSPPLGRANTEAFF. The CDR3 DNA is TGTGCCAGCTCACCACCATTGGGCAGGGCGAACACTGAAGCTTTCTTT.

The chain is built from TRBV19 and TRBJ1-2; D uncertain. Germline CDR1 LNHDA, CDR2 SQIVND (reference sequence). The germline V and J ends were trimmed by 4 bases and 6 bases, with 9 bases remaining between them. CDR3 size: 12 residues. The DNA of the CDR3 is TGTGCCAGTAGTACGCATCGGGATGGCTACACCTTC. This translates into CASSTHRDGYTF.

The CDR3: CASSATGTNSPLHF. The CDR3, as DNA: TGTGCCAGCAGTGCTACAGGGACCAATTCACCCCTCCACTTT. The chain uses TRBV25-1 and TRBJ1-6, with D possibly being TRBD1 (6 bases). The ends were cut back, 4 bases at V and 7 bases at J, with 11 bases in the middle. There are 14 residues in the CDR3. Germline lookup yields CDR1 MGHDK and CDR2 SYGVNS.

On this clone itself: Other DNA sequences within the sample encode an identical CDR3. V usage is TRBV19 and J usage is TRBJ1-5; 9 bases are a match to TRBD1. Trimming removed 5 bases from V and 3 bases from J; junction bases left unmatched: 2. Germline V gives CDR1 LNHDA, CDR2 SQIVND (reference sequence). The CDR3 length is 14 residues. CDR3 DNA: TGTGCCAGTAGTCGGACAGGGGACAATCAGCCCCAGCATTTT. As protein: CASSRTGDNQPQHF.

V usage is TRBV27 and J usage is TRBJ1-1; D not resolved. The CDR3 has 14 amino acids. V was shortened by 1 base and J by 4 bases, with 10 bases between the two germline ends. Germline loops: CDR1 MNHEY, CDR2 SMNVEV (reference sequence). The chain's CDR3 is CASSLWDSSTEAFF. The CDR3 coding sequence is TGTGCCAGCAGTTTATGGGATAGCAGCACTGAAGCTTTCTTT.